The T cell receptor (beta chain) under discussion was sequenced for a study of T cell responses to AZD1222 COVID-19 vaccine. The sample holds a few counts of this clone. This CDR3 has 13 residues. The ends lost 3 bases at V and 8 bases at J; junction bases unmatched: 2. CDR1 MNHEY and CDR2 SMNVEV come from the germline V gene (reference sequence). Repertoires were generated with immunoSEQ multiplex PCR, while TCRdb's copy carries only in-frame clones and drops some. The sample yields 95,000 to 150,000 clones, 85% to 90% seen once. This sample comprised peripheral blood, obtained on day 0 of AZD1222 vaccination. This TCR was recovered from an adult in good health. The chain employs TRBV27 and TRBJ2-1, with 9 positions matching TRBD2. CDR3 sequence (DNA): TGTGCCAGCAGTTTCGGGACTAGCTATGAGCAGTTCTTC. It encodes CASSFGTSYEQFF.